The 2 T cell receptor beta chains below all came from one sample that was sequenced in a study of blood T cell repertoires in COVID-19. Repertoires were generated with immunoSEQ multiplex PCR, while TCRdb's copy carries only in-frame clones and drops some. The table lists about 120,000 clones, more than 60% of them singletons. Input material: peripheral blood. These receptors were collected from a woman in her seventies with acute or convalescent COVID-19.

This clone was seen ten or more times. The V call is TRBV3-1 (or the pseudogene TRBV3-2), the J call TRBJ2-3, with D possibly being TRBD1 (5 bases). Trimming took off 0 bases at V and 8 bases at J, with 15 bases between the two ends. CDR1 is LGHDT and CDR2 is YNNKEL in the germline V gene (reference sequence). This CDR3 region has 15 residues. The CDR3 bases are TGTGCCAGCAGCCAAGAATCAGGTGCTAGGGGTACGCAGTATTTT. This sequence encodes CASSQESGARGTQYF.

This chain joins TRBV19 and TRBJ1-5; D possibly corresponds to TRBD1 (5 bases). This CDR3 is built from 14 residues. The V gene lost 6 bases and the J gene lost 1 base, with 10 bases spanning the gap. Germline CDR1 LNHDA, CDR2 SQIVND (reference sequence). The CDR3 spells CASRGGNSNQPQHF. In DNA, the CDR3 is TGTGCCAGTAGGGGGGGTAACAGCAATCAGCCCCAGCATTTT.